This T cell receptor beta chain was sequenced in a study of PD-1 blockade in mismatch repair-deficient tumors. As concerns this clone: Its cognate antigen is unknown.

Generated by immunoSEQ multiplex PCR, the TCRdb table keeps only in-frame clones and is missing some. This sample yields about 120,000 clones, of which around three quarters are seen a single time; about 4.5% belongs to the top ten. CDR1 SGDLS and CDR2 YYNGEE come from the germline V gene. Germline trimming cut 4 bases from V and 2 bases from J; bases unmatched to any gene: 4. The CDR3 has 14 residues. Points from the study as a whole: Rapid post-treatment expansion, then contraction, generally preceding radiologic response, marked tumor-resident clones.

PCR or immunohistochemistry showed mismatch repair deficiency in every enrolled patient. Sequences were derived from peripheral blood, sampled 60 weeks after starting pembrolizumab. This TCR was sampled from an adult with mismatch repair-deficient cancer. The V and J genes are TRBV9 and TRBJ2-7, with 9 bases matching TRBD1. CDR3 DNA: TGTGCCAGCAGCCTGGGACAGGGCCCCTACGAGCAGTACTTC. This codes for CASSLGQGPYEQYF.